Given below is one TCR beta chain in context. The repertoire was sequenced with immunoSEQ multiplex PCR; TCRdb's copy has only in-frame clones and lacks some. The table lists 38,000 or so clones, more than 85% of them singletons, with approximately 8.3% in the top ten. The sample belongs to a study of T cell changes during pregnancy in multiple sclerosis. The CDR3 spans 15 residues. Germline CDR1 reads LNHDA; CDR2 reads SQIVND (reference sequence). V was trimmed by 1 base and J by 4 bases, leaving 14 bases between them. The chain has TRBV19 and TRBJ2-7; TRBD2 might be the D (5 bases). This clonotype was obtained from a female donor with multiple sclerosis, enrolled in a pregnancy study. The specimen was CD8+ T cells from peripheral blood mononuclear cells, collected before pregnancy. CDR3 region: CASSIALGLGYEQYF. In nucleotides, the CDR3 is TGTGCCAGTAGTATAGCCCTCGGACTGGGATACGAGCAGTACTTC. Supplemented by reference TRBV19 and TRBJ2-7, the full variable domain reads DGGITQSPKYLFRKEGQNVTLSCEQNLNHDAMYWYRQDPGQGLRLIYYSQIVNDFQKGDIAEGYSVSREKKESFPLTVTSAQKNPTAFYLCASSIALGLGYEQYFGPGTRLTVT.